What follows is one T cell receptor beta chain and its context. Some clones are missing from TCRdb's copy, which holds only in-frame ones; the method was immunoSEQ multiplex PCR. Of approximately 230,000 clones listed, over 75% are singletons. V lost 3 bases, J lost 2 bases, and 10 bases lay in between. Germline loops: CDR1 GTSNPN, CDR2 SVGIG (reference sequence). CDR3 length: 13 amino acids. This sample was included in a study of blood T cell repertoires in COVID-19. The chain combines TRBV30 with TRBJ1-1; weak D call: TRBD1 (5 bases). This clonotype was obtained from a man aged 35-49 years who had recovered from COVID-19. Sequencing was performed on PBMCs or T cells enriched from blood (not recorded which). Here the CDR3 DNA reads TGTGCCTGGAGGGGGAGGGGCAACACTGAAGCTTTCTTT. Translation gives CAWRGRGNTEAFF. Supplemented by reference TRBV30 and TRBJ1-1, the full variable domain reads SQTIHQWPATLVQPVGSPLSLECTVEGTSNPNLYWYRQAAGRGLQLLFYSVGIGQISSEVPQNLSASRPQDRQFILSSKKLLLSDSGFYLCAWRGRGNTEAFFGQGTRLTVV.